This T cell receptor beta chain was profiled in a study of breast tumors, draining lymph nodes, adjacent tissues. Study-level findings and limits: Tumor T cell lymph node origin was a supported hypothesis, not proven. Compared with lymph nodes, tumors were less diverse; compared with nontumor tissue, more. Luminal-like breast cancer showed significantly greater tumor-nontumor repertoire similarity than basal-like breast cancer did.

MiXCR was run by TCRdb on the multiplex PCR reads, yielding one entry per CDR3 protein. The sample has approximately 280,000 distinct CDR3 sequences, around 31% seen once. Axillary draining lymph nodes of breast cancer patients supplied the node samples. This clonotype has a count of ten or more. Its specificity is not known. CDR1 and CDR2 (germline): SGHVS, FQNEAQ. V gave up 5 bases and J gave up 2 bases; unmatched junction bases: 5. This CDR3 comprises 14 residues. Sequencing was performed on axillary lymph node tissue. The TCR sequence derives from a female donor with breast cancer. Some clones in this sample may be carry-over from other donors' samples. The chain uses TRBV7-8 and TRBJ1-2; 7 nucleotides align to TRBD1. The CDR3 loop is CASSPLTGNYGYTF. The CDR3 region has the DNA TGTGCCAGCAGCCCCCTGACAGGGAACTATGGCTACACCTTC.